The 20 T cell receptor beta chains reported below all come from one sample, sequenced in a study of blood T cell repertoires in COVID-19 (TCRdb year 2020). Receptor libraries were prepared by the immunoSEQ multiplex PCR assay. TCRdb carries this immuneACCESS record with in-frame sequences only. Its versions omit some clonotypes, under half of them owing to an unresolved V gene in the studies checked, with the rest unexplained. The sample table records 75,000 to 90,000 clones; over 80% of these occur just once. The top ten constitute over 8.5% of the sample. The sequencing sample was made of peripheral blood. The origin of the receptors is an elderly man with acute or convalescent COVID-19.

Worth noting for this clone: Mismatch with germline at one junction end may stem from a read error. CDR3 amino acids: CASGLALAGEPYEQFF. CDR3 DNA: TGTGCTAGTGGCTTGGCTCTAGCGGGAGAACCGTATGAGCAGTTCTTC. The chain employs TRBV12-5 and TRBJ2-1, with 10 positions matching TRBD2. Germline V lookup: CDR1 LGHNT, CDR2 FRNRAP. The CDR3 loop spans 16 amino acids.

The DNA of the CDR3 is TGTGCCAGCAGCTTAGCGAGGGCAGGTAAATTCGACGAGCAGTACTTC. Protein sequence: CASSLARAGKFDEQYF. The chain combines TRBV7-9 with TRBJ2-7; tentatively, D is TRBD2 (5 bases). Trimming took off 0 bases at V and 5 bases at J, with 17 bases between the two ends. The CDR3 is made up of 16 amino acids. Germline V gives CDR1 SEHNR, CDR2 FQNEAQ (reference sequence).

This clone showed up just once. The genes are TRBV4-3 and TRBJ2-5; D is uncertain. Per germline, CDR1 LGHNA and CDR2 YSLEER. The CDR3 sequence is 15 residues long. With 1 base removed from V and 4 bases from J, the gap between germline ends came to 13 bases. CDR3 protein: CASSQGLLGGETQYF. CDR3 nucleotides: TGCGCCAGCAGCCAAGGGCTCCTAGGTGGAGAGACCCAGTACTTC.

The chain links TRBV28 to TRBJ1-3; tentatively, D is TRBD1 (5 bases). Trimming removed 4 bases from V and 4 bases from J, with 17 bases in between. CDR1 and CDR2 from the germline V gene are MDHEN and SYDVKM. The CDR3 is made up of 16 amino acids. CDR3 residues: CASSYGEGRGGNTIYF. Here the CDR3 DNA reads TGTGCCAGCAGTTATGGGGAGGGGCGGGGAGGAAACACCATATATTTT.

The V gene is TRBV6-1, the J gene TRBJ2-3; 8 bases align to TRBD1. Germline V gives CDR1 MNHNS, CDR2 SASEGT. The junction had 7 bases not matched to a gene; V was cut back by 2 bases and J by 3 bases. The CDR3 is made up of 16 amino acids. The CDR3 bases are TGTGCCAGCAGTGAATACCGGGACAGGATAACAGATACGCAGTATTTT. The encoded protein is CASSEYRDRITDTQYF.

The chain uses TRBV11-3 and TRBJ2-7; 8 bases line up with TRBD2. This CDR3 has 14 amino acids. V was clipped by 2 bases and J by 6 bases; unmatched bases: 6. The germline V gene encodes CDR1 SGHNT and CDR2 YENEEA. The CDR3 here is CASSLNGREGEQYF. The CDR3 DNA is TGTGCCAGCAGCTTAAACGGCCGGGAGGGCGAGCAGTACTTC.

The sample holds one count of this clone. The chain is built from TRBV5-6 and TRBJ1-2, with 9 bases aligning to TRBD1. The CDR3 runs 16 residues. The J segment lost 4 bases and the V segment lost 2 bases, leaving 9 bases of the junction unmatched. Germline V gives CDR1 SGHDT, CDR2 YYEEEE. CDR3 in amino acids: CASSLGAGQGIYGYTF. The CDR3 DNA reads TGTGCCAGCAGCTTAGGAGCGGGACAGGGCATCTATGGCTACACCTTC. Full variable domain (outside the CDR3, taken from reference TRBV5-6 and TRBJ1-2): DAGVTQSPTHLIKTRGQQVTLRCSPKSGHDTVSWYQQALGQGPQFIFQYYEEEERQRGNFPDRFSGHQFPNYSSELNVNALLLGDSALYLCASSLGAGQGIYGYTFGSGTRLTVV.

By share, this clone counts as medium-sized. The chain uses TRBV28 and TRBJ2-3, with D possibly matching TRBD2 (6 bases). Germline V gene lookup returns CDR1 MDHEN and CDR2 SYDVKM. V was pared by 4 bases and J by 2 bases, with 10 bases between. The CDR3 is made up of 14 amino acids. In DNA, the CDR3 is TGTGCCAGCAGTTCGCGACTAGACACAGATACGCAGTATTTT. Its protein is CASSSRLDTDTQYF.

CDR3 region: CASSLEGRGVNTEAFF. CDR3 nucleotides: TGTGCCAGCAGCTTAGAGGGCAGGGGGGTCAACACTGAAGCTTTCTTT. This chain uses TRBV7-9 with TRBJ1-1; 7 nucleotides agree with TRBD1. Germline V gene lookup returns CDR1 SEHNR and CDR2 FQNEAQ (reference sequence). This CDR3 is 16 amino acids long. Trimming took 1 base from V and 2 from J; bases not matched to a gene: 7. Full variable domain (rest looked up from reference TRBV7-9 and TRBJ1-1): DTGVSQNPRHKITKRGQNVTFRCDPISEHNRLYWYRQTLGQGPEFLTYFQNEAQLEKSRLLSDRFSAERPKGSFSTLEIQRTEQGDSAMYLCASSLEGRGVNTEAFFGQGTRLTVV.

The V call is TRBV3-1 (or the pseudogene TRBV3-2), the J call TRBJ2-2; D gene uncertain. The CDR3 totals 14 residues. Trimming shortened V by 1 base and J by 3 bases, and 6 bases separated the two germline ends. CDR1 and CDR2 (germline): LGHDT, YNNKEL (reference sequence). The CDR3 region is CASSQVVHTGELFF. As DNA, the CDR3 is TGTGCCAGCAGCCAAGTAGTCCACACCGGGGAGCTGTTTTTT.

The CDR3 DNA reads TGTGCCAGCAGCTTTTGGACAGCCCATACTAACTATGGCTACACCTTC. This gives the protein CASSFWTAHTNYGYTF. The V and J genes are TRBV7-9 and TRBJ1-2; TRBD1 might be the D (6 bases). Per germline, CDR1 SEHNR and CDR2 FQNEAQ (reference sequence). The CDR3 is 16 residues long. V was cut by 3 bases and J by 0 bases, with 14 bases left in between.

V is TRBV28 and J is TRBJ2-1; D is perhaps TRBD2 (5 bases). CDR1 and CDR2 from the germline V gene are MDHEN and SYDVKM. The CDR3 is 16 residues long. Trimming took off 6 bases at V and 0 bases at J, with 15 bases between the two ends. CDR3 sequence: CASSPPSYNSYNEQFF. The CDR3, as DNA: TGTGCCAGCAGCCCCCCTAGCTACAACTCCTACAATGAGCAGTTCTTC.

The chain links TRBV5-1 to TRBJ1-2; no firm D call. This CDR3 region has 15 residues. Trimming cost V 4 bases and J 2 bases, with 15 bases left between them. Germline CDR1 is SGHRS and CDR2 is YFSETQ. The CDR3 region is CASSPSGGPNYGYTF. In DNA form, the CDR3 reads TGCGCCAGCAGCCCTTCAGGTGGGCCCAACTATGGCTACACCTTC.

The rearrangement links TRBV19 to TRBJ1-5; D possibly corresponds to TRBD1 (5 bases). The V gene's germline CDR1 is LNHDA and CDR2 SQIVND (reference sequence). V lost 4 bases, J lost 3 bases, and 16 bases lay in between. This CDR3 contains 16 residues. The CDR3 sequence: CASSTLPGGNNQPQHF. Here the CDR3 DNA reads TGTGCCAGTAGTACCCTCCCGGGGGGGAACAATCAGCCCCAGCATTTT.

This rearrangement joins TRBV30 to TRBJ2-3; no firm D call. There are 14 residues in the CDR3. The germline V and J ends were trimmed by 3 bases and 2 bases, with 12 bases remaining between them. The germline CDR1 and CDR2 sequences are GTSNPN and SVGIG (reference sequence). The CDR3 DNA is TGTGCCTGGAGCCCAGGTCCCTCCACAGATACGCAGTATTTT. Amino acid sequence: CAWSPGPSTDTQYF.

Comment on this clone: The junction departs from the called germline gene at one end, perhaps through a read error. CDR3 residues: CASSLAKGQGGTKYGYTF. In DNA form, the CDR3 reads TGTGCCAGCAGCTTAGCGAAGGGACAGGGTGGAACTAAGTATGGCTACACCTTC. The chain carries TRBV7-9 and TRBJ1-2; TRBD1 agrees at 9 bases. The CDR3 contains 18 residues. The V gene's germline CDR1 is SEHNR and CDR2 FQNEAQ (reference sequence). Full variable domain (rest looked up from reference TRBV7-9 and TRBJ1-2): DTGVSQNPRHKITKRGQNVTFRCDPISEHNRLYWYRQTLGQGPEFLTYFQNEAQLEKSRLLSDRFSAERPKGSFSTLEIQRTEQGDSAMYLCASSLAKGQGGTKYGYTFGSGTRLTVV.

The rearrangement links TRBV30 to TRBJ1-1; D gene uncertain. CDR1 and CDR2 from the germline V gene are GTSNPN and SVGIG (reference sequence). V was cut by 4 bases and J by 0 bases, with 9 bases left in between. This CDR3 comprises 13 residues. Written as DNA, the CDR3 is TGTGCCTGGATCCATAGTATGAACACTGAAGCTTTCTTT. Its translation is CAWIHSMNTEAFF.

The V gene is TRBV2, the J gene TRBJ2-7; 7 bases fit TRBD1. Per the germline V gene, CDR1 is SNHLY and CDR2 is FYNNEI. J lost 2 bases, V lost 4 bases, and 5 bases had no gene match. The CDR3 totals 14 residues. CDR3 residues: CASSVEQGTYEQYF. In DNA, the CDR3 is TGTGCCAGCAGTGTGGAACAGGGGACCTACGAGCAGTACTTC. Variable domain in full (rest from reference TRBV2 and TRBJ2-7): EPEVTQTPSHQVTQMGQEVILRCVPISNHLYFYWYRQILGQKVEFLVSFYNNEISEKSEIFDDQFSVERPDGSNFTLKIRSTKLEDSAMYFCASSVEQGTYEQYFGPGTRLTVT.

The chain carries TRBV5-4 and TRBJ1-2; no firm D call. This CDR3 has 16 amino acids. The germline V and J ends were trimmed by 1 base and 0 bases, with 13 bases remaining between them. Germline lookup yields CDR1 SGHNT and CDR2 YYREEE (reference sequence). The CDR3 DNA is TGTGCCAGCAGCTTGTATCAGGCCACGGCTAACTATGGCTACACCTTC. This translates into CASSLYQATANYGYTF.

The chain is built from TRBV7-2 and TRBJ2-2; 9 bases map to TRBD1. Trimming took 4 bases from V and 4 from J; bases not matched to a gene: 4. Germline V gene lookup returns CDR1 SGHTA and CDR2 FQGNSA. The CDR3 is 15 residues long. CDR3 sequence: CASSSGQGSTGELFF. DNA for the CDR3: TGTGCCAGCAGCTCTGGACAGGGGAGCACCGGGGAGCTGTTTTTT. The full variable domain, its missing parts supplied by reference TRBV7-2 and TRBJ2-2, is GAGVSQSPSNKVTEKGKDVELRCDPISGHTALYWYRQSLGQGLEFLIYFQGNSAPDKSGLPSDRFSAERTGGSVSTLTIQRTQQEDSAVYLCASSSGQGSTGELFFGEGSRLTVL.